One sample yielded the 17 T cell receptor beta chains listed below, sequenced in a study of naive and memory T cell subsets. An equimolar mix of two oligonucleotides served as the beta constant-region primer for TRBC1 and TRBC2. Four rounds of PCR amplified the ligated cDNA using nested alpha and beta constant-region primers plus SP2. From the UMI-ligation and nested PCR reads, TCRdb called clonotypes with MiXCR, one entry per CDR3 protein. The top ten hold 0.095% to 0.12% of the sample, which has about 150,000 distinct CDR3 sequences, roughly 22% seen once. Study-level points and caveats: Especially in CD8 cells, naive repertoires contained a few larger clonotypes, possibly CD45RA-re-expressing memory cells.

Their antigens remain unidentified. The sequenced material came from naive CD4+ T cells from blood. The receptors come from a human donor in good health.

This clonotype was detected many times. J is TRBJ2-3 and V is TRBV18, with 7 bases aligning to TRBD1. The V segment lost 8 bases and the J segment 2 bases; nucleotides outside the gene matches: 10. Germline V CDR1 and CDR2: KGHSH, LQKENI. CDR3 length equals 15 residues. The CDR3 nucleotides read TGTGCCAGCCAAGGGACAGATCAACTCACAGATACGCAGTATTTT. Amino acids: CASQGTDQLTDTQYF.

About this clonotype: Since the CDR3 does not end with the conserved phenylalanine or tryptophan, this likely comes from a read error. The DNA is omitted, as the CDR3 cannot be located on it reliably, and the CDR3 follows TCRdb's listing. The chain is built from TRBV29-1 and TRBJ2-5; the tabulated D call, TRBD1, remains unverified against the DNA. The CDR3 comprises 11 residues, both ends counted. In germline, CDR1 is SQVTM, CDR2 ANQGSEA. The CDR3 sequence: CSVDGGETQDG.

The chain couples TRBV29-1 to TRBJ1-3; no firm D call. CDR1 is SQVTM and CDR2 is ANQGSEA in the germline V gene. V was shortened by 7 bases and J by 0 bases, with 13 bases between the two germline ends. This CDR3 region has 14 residues. The CDR3 reads CSAGGDNSGNTIYF. CDR3 nucleotides: TGCAGCGCCGGTGGAGACAACTCTGGAAACACCATATATTTT.

J is TRBJ2-1 and V is TRBV6-5; D possibly uses TRBD1 or TRBD2 (5 bases each). The CDR3 is 16 residues long. With 6 bases removed from V and 1 base from J, the gap between germline ends came to 16 bases. Per the germline V gene, CDR1 is MNHEY and CDR2 is SVGAGI. This CDR3 reads CASRGEVGRSYNEQFF. The CDR3 DNA reads TGTGCCAGCAGGGGAGAAGTGGGACGATCCTACAATGAGCAGTTCTTC.

The table lists this clonotype with many counts. The gene calls are TRBV28 and TRBJ2-1, with TRBD2 as a possible D gene (6 bases). V was shortened by 6 bases and J by 8 bases, with 20 bases between the two germline ends. Germline assignment: CDR1 MDHEN and CDR2 SYDVKM. This CDR3 has 15 amino acids. The CDR3: CASRGDWPASDEQFF. In DNA, the CDR3 is TGTGCCAGCAGGGGGGACTGGCCTGCCTCGGATGAGCAGTTCTTC.

In this sample, this clonotype turned up a few times. The chain recombines TRBV28 with TRBJ2-1; 11 bases fit TRBD2. The V segment lost 6 bases and the J segment 4 bases; nucleotides outside the gene matches: 5. The CDR3 extends over 15 amino acids. Germline V gene sequence: CDR1 MDHEN, CDR2 SYDVKM. The chain's CDR3 is CASRDSGGGYNEQFF. CDR3 nucleotide sequence: TGTGCCAGCAGGGATAGCGGGGGGGGATACAATGAGCAGTTCTTC.

The J gene is TRBJ2-3, the V gene TRBV20-1; D possibly matches TRBD1 or TRBD2 (6 bases each). Germline assignment: CDR1 DFQATT and CDR2 SNEGSKA (reference sequence). The ends were cut back, 4 bases at V and 4 bases at J, with 21 bases in the middle. The CDR3 contains 16 residues. The CDR3 region is CSAKGDFWGQADTQYF. CDR3 sequence (DNA): TGCAGTGCTAAGGGGGACTTTTGGGGGCAAGCAGATACGCAGTATTTT.

This clonotype has just a few counts. The chain has TRBV29-1 and TRBJ2-7; D is perhaps TRBD2 (6 bases). The CDR3 consists of 12 residues. The germline gives CDR1 SQVTM, CDR2 ANQGSEA. The ends were cut back, 6 bases at V and 5 bases at J, with 14 bases in the middle. As DNA, the CDR3 is TGCAGCGTGATAGGAGGGGTGCACGAGCAGTACTTC. Translation gives CSVIGGVHEQYF.

The chain couples TRBV13 to TRBJ1-6; D is ambiguous. There are 14 residues in the CDR3. V was shortened by 0 bases and J by 8 bases, with 8 bases between the two germline ends. Looked up from germline, CDR1 is PRHDT and CDR2 is FYEKMQ (reference sequence). The CDR3 here is CASSLGRPDSPLHF. CDR3 nucleotides: TGTGCCAGCAGCTTAGGGCGGCCCGATTCACCCCTCCACTTT. Full variable domain (missing parts from reference TRBV13 and TRBJ1-6): AAGVIQSPRHLIKEKRETATLKCYPIPRHDTVYWYQQGPGQDPQFLISFYEKMQSDKGSIPDRFSAQQFSDYHSELNMSSLELGDSALYFCASSLGRPDSPLHFGNGTRLTVT.

This clonotype showed up just a few times. The chain recombines TRBV7-2 with TRBJ2-7; TRBD1 agrees at 10 bases. This CDR3 has 17 residues. Germline V lookup: CDR1 SGHTA, CDR2 FQGNSA. Trimming cost V 5 bases and J 3 bases; bases outside gene matches: 13. DNA for the CDR3: TGTGCCAGCAGCATCCAATCCATAAGGACAGGGGGCTACGAGCAGTACTTC. Translating it yields CASSIQSIRTGGYEQYF.

V and J are TRBV12-3 or TRBV12-4 and TRBJ1-2; possible D gene TRBD1, 6 bases. CDR3 size: 14 residues. Trimming took off 2 bases at V and 7 bases at J, with 14 bases between the two ends. The CDR3 loop reads CASSLFRKQGGYTF. The CDR3, as DNA: TGTGCCAGCAGTTTATTTCGGAAACAGGGTGGCTACACCTTC.

This clonotype was observed a few times. This CDR3 reads CASSSWTGGTTGELFF. As DNA, the CDR3 is TGTGCCAGCAGCTCGTGGACAGGGGGAACGACCGGGGAGCTGTTTTTT. The rearrangement joins TRBV7-9 to TRBJ2-2, with 10 bases aligning to TRBD1. Unmatched junction bases numbered 7, after V lost 4 bases and J lost 5 bases. This CDR3 has 16 amino acids. Germline V lookup: CDR1 SEHNR, CDR2 FQNEAQ (reference sequence). The whole variable domain, filled in from reference TRBV7-9 and TRBJ2-2, reads DTGVSQNPRHKITKRGQNVTFRCDPISEHNRLYWYRQTLGQGPEFLTYFQNEAQLEKSRLLSDRFSAERPKGSFSTLEIQRTEQGDSAMYLCASSSWTGGTTGELFFGEGSRLTVL.

This chain joins TRBV5-1 and TRBJ1-2; no definite D call. Trimming pared 5 bases from V and 3 bases from J, leaving 14 bases between. CDR1 SGHRS and CDR2 YFSETQ come from the germline V gene. There are 14 residues in the CDR3. The CDR3, as DNA: TGCGCCAGCAGGTCTCATAGGGAGGACTATGGCTACACCTTC. It encodes CASRSHREDYGYTF.

V and J are TRBV5-1 and TRBJ1-6; 7 bases are a match to TRBD1. CDR1 is SGHRS, CDR2 YFSETQ, per germline. V lost 7 bases and J lost 8; bases outside the gene matches: 9. The CDR3 loop spans 14 amino acids. This CDR3 is CASASGQADSPLHF. DNA for the CDR3: TGCGCCAGCGCATCCGGACAGGCCGATTCACCCCTCCACTTT.

Ten or more counts support this clonotype. This chain uses TRBV28 with TRBJ2-7; no reliable D call. The V end was cut by 6 bases, the J end by 2 bases, with 8 bases between. CDR3 length: 12 residues. Germline V gene sequence: CDR1 MDHEN, CDR2 SYDVKM. The CDR3 bases are TGTGCCAGCAGCCAAGTAACCTACGAGCAGTACTTC. Its translation is CASSQVTYEQYF.

V and J are TRBV14 and TRBJ2-1, with D perhaps TRBD1 (6 bases). The CDR3 extends over 15 amino acids. V dropped 0 bases and J dropped 7 bases, with 13 bases sitting between them. CDR1 SGHDN and CDR2 FVKESK come from the germline V gene. The CDR3 sequence is CASSQDADRRNEQFF. The DNA for the CDR3 is TGTGCCAGCAGCCAAGATGCAGACAGGCGTAATGAGCAGTTCTTC. The variable domain in full, with the rest retrieved from reference TRBV14 and TRBJ2-1, is EAGVTQFPSHSVIEKGQTVTLRCDPISGHDNLYWYRRVMGKEIKFLLHFVKESKQDESGMPNNRFLAERTGGTYSTLKVQPAELEDSGVYFCASSQDADRRNEQFFGPGTRLTVL.

The gene calls are TRBV2 and TRBJ2-5, with D possibly TRBD2 on 6 matching bases. CDR3 length equals 15 residues. The germline V and J ends were trimmed by 8 bases and 0 bases, with 16 bases remaining between them. The V gene's germline CDR1 is SNHLY and CDR2 FYNNEI. The CDR3 here is CASGGSGPNQETQYF. CDR3 DNA: TGTGCCAGCGGAGGAAGCGGGCCAAACCAAGAGACCCAGTACTTC.